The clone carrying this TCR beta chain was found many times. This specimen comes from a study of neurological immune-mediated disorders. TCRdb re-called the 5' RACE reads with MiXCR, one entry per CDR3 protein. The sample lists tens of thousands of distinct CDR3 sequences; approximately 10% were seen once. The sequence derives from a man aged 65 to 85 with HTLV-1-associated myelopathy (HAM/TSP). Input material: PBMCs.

CDR3: CSVNTPANEQFF. For the CDR3, the DNA is TGCAGCGTGAATACTCCAGCCAATGAGCAGTTCTTC. This chain uses TRBV29-1 with TRBJ2-1, with D unclear. V was trimmed by 6 bases and J by 6 bases, leaving 12 bases between them. The CDR3 has 12 amino acids. Per germline, CDR1 SQVTM and CDR2 ANQGSEA.